The T cell receptor beta chain described here comes from a study of cytomegalovirus exposure and HLA in healthy donors. Both 60 Vbeta primers and 13 Jbeta primers went into the PCR. Only in-frame clones appear in the TCRdb table, and some are missing; sequencing was by immunoSEQ multiplex PCR. The sample has about 60,000 clones; 70% to 85% are singletons. Per the germline V gene, CDR1 is MGHRA and CDR2 is YSYEKL. Trimming cost V 3 bases and J 1 base; bases outside gene matches: 8. The length of the CDR3 is 16 residues. This TCR was sampled from a middle-aged woman in good health and CMV-seropositive. Material for sequencing was PBMCs. The genes are TRBV4-1 and TRBJ2-7; 8 bases match TRBD1. The CDR3 loop is CASSHEEGDRSYEQYF. In DNA, the CDR3 is TGCGCCAGCAGCCACGAGGAAGGGGACAGGTCCTACGAGCAGTACTTC.